Listed below are T cell receptor beta chains from one sample, sequenced in a study of early T cells in non-severe SARS-CoV-2 infection. TCRdb recomputed calls from the 5' RACE reads with MiXCR, one row per CDR3 protein. The sample lists about 100,000 distinct CDR3 sequences; around 10% were seen once. The sequenced material came from whole blood. The origin of the receptors is an adult who was a healthcare worker with PCR-confirmed SARS-CoV-2 infection or an uninfected control (not recorded which). Both conserved end residues are part of each CDR3. The D gene is left open where the match is weak. Clone size is stated in some rows and not others, as once, few, many or a class when expanded.

abundance	v_gene	j_gene	d_gene	CDR3aa	CDR3nt
few	TRBV28	TRBJ2-5	NA	CASSLVRTGTQYF	TGTGCCAGCAGTTTGGTCCGAACAGGGACCCAGTACTTC
few	TRBV7-2	TRBJ2-7	NA	CASSLLAGPAYEQYF	TGTGCCAGCAGCTTATTGGCGGGGCCGGCCTACGAGCAGTACTTC
many	TRBV6-2/TRBV6-3	TRBJ2-3	TRBD1	CASRDRVESDTQYF	TGTGCCAGCAGGGACAGGGTCGAATCGGATACGCAGTATTTT
NA	TRBV6-6	TRBJ2-1	NA	CASRERDLARDEQFF	TGTGCCAGCAGAGAAAGGGATCTAGCGCGCGATGAGCAGTTCTTC
few	TRBV18	TRBJ2-7	NA	CASSPGLSSYEQYF	TGTGCCAGCTCACCAGGCCTTAGCTCCTACGAGCAGTACTTC
many	TRBV12-3/TRBV12-4	TRBJ1-5	NA	CASSPDSQPQHF	TGTGCCAGCAGCCCCGACAGCCAGCCCCAGCATTTT
NA	TRBV20-1	TRBJ2-1	TRBD2	CSALPGLRNEQFF	TGCAGTGCCCTACCGGGACTACGCAATGAGCAGTTCTTC
many	TRBV28	TRBJ2-7	TRBD1	CASSIPKGAGYEQYF	TGTGCCAGCAGTATCCCCAAGGGGGCGGGTTACGAGCAGTACTTC
few	TRBV12-3/TRBV12-4	TRBJ1-5	NA	CASSGQPNQPQHF	TGTGCCAGCAGCGGACAGCCTAATCAGCCCCAGCATTTT
many	TRBV6-2/TRBV6-3	TRBJ2-1	TRBD2	CASSYSLREPNEQFF	TGTGCCAGCAGTTACTCATTGCGGGAGCCAAATGAGCAGTTCTTC
few	TRBV28	TRBJ2-1	TRBD1	CASSFRRDRGNNEQFF	TGTGCCAGCAGTTTCCGACGGGACAGGGGGAACAATGAGCAGTTCTTC
few	TRBV27	TRBJ2-3	NA	CASSLGNTQYF	TGTGCCAGCAGTTTAGGAAATACGCAGTATTTT
many	TRBV28	TRBJ2-7	NA	CASSLGKIYEQYF	TGTGCCAGCAGTTTAGGAAAGATCTACGAGCAGTACTTC
NA	TRBV7-2	TRBJ2-1	TRBD2	CASSSRTSGSNEQFF	TGTGCCAGCAGCTCGAGGACTAGCGGGAGCAATGAGCAGTTCTTC